This passage covers 11 T cell receptor beta chains from one sample sequenced in a study of cytomegalovirus exposure and HLA in healthy donors. The PCR employed 60 Vbeta primers together with 13 Jbeta primers. Sequenced by immunoSEQ multiplex PCR; TCRdb stores in-frame clones only, minus some. The sample holds about 160,000 clones, 77% seen once. The sample comprised PBMCs. The receptors were sampled from a man aged 45 to 65 in good health and CMV-seropositive.

The chain carries TRBV2 and TRBJ2-1, with 8 bases matching TRBD1. The CDR3 is 15 residues long. The J segment lost 6 bases and the V segment lost 7 bases, leaving 11 bases of the junction unmatched. The V gene's germline CDR1 is SNHLY and CDR2 FYNNEI. The CDR3 nucleotides read TGTGCCAGCATCCAAGACAGGGGAAGAGGCAATGAGCAGTTCTTC. It codes for CASIQDRGRGNEQFF.

This chain uses TRBV30 with TRBJ2-7, with 7 nucleotides matching TRBD1. Germline V lookup: CDR1 GTSNPN, CDR2 SVGIG (reference sequence). The CDR3 runs 13 residues. J lost 2 bases, V lost 2 bases, and 3 bases had no gene match. The CDR3 region is CAWSRDRAYEQYF. CDR3 nucleotides: TGTGCCTGGAGTAGGGACAGAGCCTACGAGCAGTACTTC.

This clone was recorded only once. The chain joins TRBV7-2 to TRBJ2-1; TRBD2 aligns across 14 bases. The CDR3 runs 15 residues. Looked up from germline, CDR1 is SGHTA and CDR2 is FQGNSA. The trim removed 5 bases at V and 11 bases at J, leaving 8 bases unmatched. As DNA, the CDR3 is TGTGCCAGCAGCAGATCGGGACTAGCGGGGGAAAAGCAGTTCTTC. This gives the protein CASSRSGLAGEKQFF.

As regards this clone: At one end, the junction sequence differs from germline, possibly due to a read error. The rearrangement joins TRBV7-7 to TRBJ2-1, with 13 bases fitting TRBD2. This CDR3 has 16 amino acids. In germline, CDR1 is SSHAT, CDR2 FNYEAQ (reference sequence). The CDR3 DNA reads as TGTGCTAGCAGCCCTTCCGGGACTAGCGGGGTTTATGAGCAGTTCTTC. Translated: CASSPSGTSGVYEQFF.

The chain joins TRBV4-3 to TRBJ1-6; D ambiguous. The CDR3 covers 14 residues. The V end was cut by 0 bases, the J end by 11 bases, with 11 bases between. Germline V gene lookup returns CDR1 LGHNA and CDR2 YSLEER. CDR3 sequence reads: CASSQEIRLPPLHF. Written as DNA, the CDR3 is TGCGCCAGCAGCCAAGAAATACGACTTCCACCCCTCCACTTT.

This clone was recorded only once. The genes are TRBV7-8 and TRBJ1-2, with TRBD1 as a possible D gene (6 bases). V lost 1 base and J 8 bases, leaving 11 bases between the germline ends. This CDR3 is built from 13 residues. Germline V gives CDR1 SGHVS, CDR2 FQNEAQ. The CDR3: CASSLGGGAGYTF. In DNA form, the CDR3 reads TGTGCCAGCAGCTTAGGAGGGGGTGCGGGCTACACCTTC.

The chain carries TRBV5-5 and TRBJ1-5; TRBD1 aligns across 7 bases. CDR1 is SGHKS, CDR2 YYEKEE, per germline (reference sequence). V shed 3 bases and J 2 bases; nucleotides not matched to a gene: 5. The CDR3 spans 15 residues. The CDR3 sequence is CASSSTGSGNQPQHF. CDR3 in DNA: TGTGCCAGCAGCTCGACAGGGTCAGGCAATCAGCCCCAGCATTTT. The variable domain in full, with the rest retrieved from reference TRBV5-5 and TRBJ1-5, is DAGVTQSPTHLIKTRGQQVTLRCSPISGHKSVSWYQQVLGQGPQFIFQYYEKEERGRGNFPDRFSARQFPNYSSELNVNALLLGDSALYLCASSSTGSGNQPQHFGDGTRLSIL.

The chain joins TRBV7-2 to TRBJ1-5; 7 bases align to TRBD1. The CDR3 is made up of 14 amino acids. The germline CDR1 and CDR2 sequences are SGHTA and FQGNSA. Unmatched junction bases numbered 8, after V lost 1 base and J lost 11 bases. DNA of the CDR3: TGTGCCAGCAGCTTAGAAGGACAGGTTGGGGCCCAGCATTTT. It codes for CASSLEGQVGAQHF.

This clone was counted only a few times. The V call is TRBV4-1, the J call TRBJ1-1; the match to TRBD1 covers 7 bases. The V gene end was trimmed by 2 bases and the J gene end by 5 bases; junction bases not matched to a gene: 11. The CDR3 consists of 16 residues. Germline V gene lookup returns CDR1 MGHRA and CDR2 YSYEKL. CDR3 region: CASSQKGGAVRTEAFF. CDR3 coding DNA: TGCGCCAGCAGCCAAAAAGGGGGCGCGGTGAGGACTGAAGCTTTCTTT.

This rearrangement joins TRBV7-2 to TRBJ2-7; TRBD1 agrees at 8 bases. This CDR3 has 15 amino acids. The germline V gene encodes CDR1 SGHTA and CDR2 FQGNSA. With 5 bases clipped from V and 0 bases from J, the junction kept 6 bases outside the gene matches. The CDR3 here is CASSPRTGSSYEQYF. The CDR3 nucleotides are TGTGCCAGCAGCCCGCGGACAGGGAGCTCCTACGAGCAGTACTTC.

The chain employs TRBV7-8 and TRBJ1-2; TRBD1 matches 8 bases. CDR1 is SGHVS, CDR2 FQNEAQ, per germline. Germline trimming cut 3 bases from V and 4 bases from J; bases unmatched to any gene: 10. The CDR3 is 16 residues long. The CDR3 region has the DNA TGTGCCAGCAGCTTCATACAGGGGGAAGAGCCCTATGGCTACACCTTC. It encodes CASSFIQGEEPYGYTF.